Listed below are T cell receptor beta chains from one sample, sequenced in a study of identical twins. Using its own MiXCR run on the 5' RACE reads, TCRdb lists one record per CDR3 protein. The repertoire has about 490,000 distinct CDR3 sequences, roughly 15% of them found once; the top ten carry nearly 0.45%. A further study also used this sample, focusing on yellow fever vaccine responses in identical twins.

Material for sequencing was CD4+ T cells sorted from blood. These receptors came from a young woman in good health. CDR3s include the opening cysteine and the closing phenylalanine or tryptophan. The order of the fields is V gene, CDR3 protein.

TRBV5-1 | CASSLALAEETQYF
TRBV2 | CASRSERGPQHF
TRBV7-6 | CASSPSAGPYNEQFF
TRBV7-3 | CASSLTSGPRGNEQFF
TRBV5-1 | CASSEYNEQFF
TRBV5-1 | CASSFPGLAGSTDTQYF
TRBV5-1 | CASSLTSGSHNEQFF
TRBV5-1 | CASQPGQHTDTQYF
TRBV7-8 | CASSLGLLLNEQFF
TRBV6-5 | CASSYLPGQKAFF
TRBV5-1 | CASSLYGESGTDTQYF
TRBV28 | CAVTPGHPYEQYF
TRBV5-5 | CASSFRSGGTDTQYF
TRBV20-1 | CSARDSLSGGRGDEQYF
TRBV5-1 | CASSLGLGTRDTSTDTQYF
TRBV18 | CASSPPVNEQFF
TRBV3-1 | CASSPRAGQPSGNTIYF
TRBV28 | CASTVAGNEQFF
TRBV5-1 | CASRTADTQYF
TRBV15 | CATSAQADATYEQYF
TRBV7-9 | CASSFRGTSGTSYEQYF
TRBV28 | CASSLYQDYEQYF
TRBV7-9 | CASSLGRANYGYTF
TRBV12-3/TRBV12-4 | CASSPTGQKVNVLTF
TRBV4-1 | CASSQERGLAGGPGTGELFF
TRBV19 | CASSPRRGQETQYF
TRBV6-5 | CASSYLGGLTGTDTQYF
TRBV20-1 | CSARAGTGANVLTF
TRBV3-1 | CASSHPGTSGGYEQYF
TRBV4-2 | CASSPSRGVETQYF
TRBV29-1 | CSVEDTQYF
TRBV10-3 | CAISLGESTDTQYF
TRBV4-2 | CASSQERLSTDTQYF
TRBV3-1 | CASRRTGGGETQYF
TRBV7-2 | CASSLTGLDRRETQYF